This TCR beta chain was identified during a study of CD8 T cells in Susac syndrome. Random hexamers primed reverse transcription of roughly 0.45 to 1 ug RNA. Multiplex immunoSEQ PCR targeted 54 Vbeta and 13 Jbeta TCR beta segments. Using its own MiXCR run on the immunoSEQ multiplex PCR reads, TCRdb lists one record per CDR3 protein. There are approximately 300,000 distinct CDR3 sequences in the sample; roughly 85% occur only once, and around 0.2% lies in the top ten. Germline-derived CDR1 and CDR2 are LGHNT and FRNRAP. The CDR3 spans 13 residues. J lost 3 bases, V lost 7 bases, and 4 bases had no gene match. Sequencing targeted TCR beta in blood CD8+ and CD4+ T cells. Included as multiple sclerosis controls were treatment-naive patients who had stable or active relapsing-remitting disease. Negative magnetic isolation gave CD8+ and CD4+ cells; FACS enriched CD8+ TEMRA.

V gene TRBV12-5 combines with J gene TRBJ2-5, with 8 nucleotides matching TRBD2. What was sequenced was CD8+ T cells from PBMCs. The source is a human donor with multiple sclerosis. The CDR3 loop is CASASGGEETQYF. CDR3 sequence (DNA): TGTGCTAGTGCCTCGGGGGGGGAAGAGACCCAGTACTTC.